The source of this T cell receptor (beta chain) is a study of blood T cell repertoires in COVID-19. The data were produced by immunoSEQ multiplex PCR, yet TCRdb's version contains in-frame clones alone and is incomplete. The sample records 75,000 to 80,000 clones, roughly 89% being singletons. The germline gives CDR1 MNHEY, CDR2 SVGAGI. V dropped 6 bases and J dropped 1; count of bases not matched to a gene: 7. There are 15 residues in the CDR3. The chain joins TRBV6-5 to TRBJ2-7, with 9 bases aligning to TRBD2. The sequenced sample consisted of peripheral blood. The TCR comes from a human donor in a cohort sampled during active COVID-19. The CDR3 nucleotides read TGTGCCAGCAGCGAGCCGGGACTAGCTTCCTACGAGCAGTACTTC. Translated, it gives CASSEPGLASYEQYF.